The entry below gives a single T cell receptor beta chain sequence along with its context. What it binds is unknown. The sample originates from a study of T-cell reconstitution after alpha-beta-depleted transplantation in children. Findings and caveats of the study: Reportedly, alpha-beta T cells present about two months post-transplant originated from several hundred expanded clones of graft origin. Surviving recipient T cells and thymic progenitors underlay high day-60 TCRbeta diversity in some patients. Most T-cell counts and diversity one year after the transplant came from T cells that were newly produced.

This sample's TCRbeta library carried unique molecular identifier barcodes. MiXCR was run by TCRdb on the PCR reads, yielding one entry per CDR3 protein. This sample has roughly 420,000 distinct CDR3 sequences, with around 15% found just once. V lost 5 bases to trimming and J lost 2 bases, with 15 bases between them. Germline V gene data show CDR1 as SEHNR and CDR2 as FQNEAQ (reference sequence). CDR3 size: 15 residues. Here the sequenced sample was PBMCs, mostly from graft donor cells, taken 360 days after TCRalphabeta/CD19-depleted stem cell transplant. This receptor was identified in a boy younger than two who had a stem cell transplant for Wiskott-Aldrich syndrome, so the T cells may come from the graft donor. This chain links TRBV7-9 with TRBJ2-5; a possible D gene is TRBD2 (5 bases). The CDR3 DNA reads as TGTGCCAGCAGCCCTTTCCGGACTCTTCAAGAGACCCAGTACTTC. Encoded protein: CASSPFRTLQETQYF.